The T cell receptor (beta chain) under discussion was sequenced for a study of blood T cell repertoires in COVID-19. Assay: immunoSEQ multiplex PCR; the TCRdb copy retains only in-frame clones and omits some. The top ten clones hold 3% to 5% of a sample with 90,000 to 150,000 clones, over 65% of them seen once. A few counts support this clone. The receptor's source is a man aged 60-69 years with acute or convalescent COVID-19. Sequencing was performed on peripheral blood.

Here the CDR3 reads CASSPTSGYYEQYF. For the CDR3, the DNA is TGTGCCAGCAGCCCTACTAGCGGGTACTACGAGCAGTACTTC. The rearrangement links TRBV7-9 to TRBJ2-7, with TRBD2 identical over 9 bases. CDR1 and CDR2 (germline): SEHNR, FQNEAQ (reference sequence). Trimming took 5 bases from V and 3 from J; bases not matched to a gene: 5. This CDR3 has 14 residues.